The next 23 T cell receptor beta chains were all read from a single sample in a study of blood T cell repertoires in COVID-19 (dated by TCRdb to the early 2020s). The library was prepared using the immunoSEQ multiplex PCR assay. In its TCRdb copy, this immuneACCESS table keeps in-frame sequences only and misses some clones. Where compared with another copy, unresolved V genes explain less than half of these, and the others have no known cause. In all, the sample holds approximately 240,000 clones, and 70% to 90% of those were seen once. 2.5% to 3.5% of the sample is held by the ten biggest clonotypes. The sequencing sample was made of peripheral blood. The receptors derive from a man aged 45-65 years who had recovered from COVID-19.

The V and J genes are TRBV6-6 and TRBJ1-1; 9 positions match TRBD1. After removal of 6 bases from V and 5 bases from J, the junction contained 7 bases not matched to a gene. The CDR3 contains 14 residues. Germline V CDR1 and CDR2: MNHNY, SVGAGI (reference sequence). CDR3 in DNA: TGTGCCAGCAGGCATAGACAGGGGGGAACTGAAGCTTTCTTT. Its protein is CASRHRQGGTEAFF.

For the CDR3, the DNA is TGTGCCAGCAGCGTAGATAATTACGGGAACTATGGCTACACCTTC. Protein sequence: CASSVDNYGNYGYTF. The chain links TRBV9 to TRBJ1-2; D not certain. Between the trimmed V and J ends, which lost 0 bases and 2 bases, there was a span of 11 bases. CDR1 SGDLS and CDR2 YYNGEE come from the germline V gene. This CDR3 is built from 15 residues. Complete variable domain (other parts from reference TRBV9 and TRBJ1-2): DSGVTQTPKHLITATGQRVTLRCSPRSGDLSVYWYQQSLDQGLQFLIQYYNGEERAKGNILERFSAQQFPDLHSELNLSSLELGDSALYFCASSVDNYGNYGYTFGSGTRLTVV.

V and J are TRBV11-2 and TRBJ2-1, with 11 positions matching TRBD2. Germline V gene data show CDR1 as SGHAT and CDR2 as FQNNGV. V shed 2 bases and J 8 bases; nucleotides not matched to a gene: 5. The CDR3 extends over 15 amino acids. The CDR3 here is CASSLMGLAADEQFF. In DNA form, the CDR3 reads TGTGCCAGCAGCTTAATGGGACTAGCGGCGGATGAGCAGTTCTTC. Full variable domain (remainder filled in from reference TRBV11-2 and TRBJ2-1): EAGVAQSPRYKIIEKRQSVAFWCNPISGHATLYWYQQILGQGPKLLIQFQNNGVVDDSQLPKDRFSAERLKGVDSTLKIQPAKLEDSAVYLCASSLMGLAADEQFFGPGTRLTVL.

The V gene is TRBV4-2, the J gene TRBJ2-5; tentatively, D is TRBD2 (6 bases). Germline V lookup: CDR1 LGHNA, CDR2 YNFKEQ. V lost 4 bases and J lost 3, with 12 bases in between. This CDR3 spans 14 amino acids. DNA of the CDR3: TGTGCCAGCAGCCCCCGGGAGATCGAAGAGACCCAGTACTTC. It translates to CASSPREIEETQYF.

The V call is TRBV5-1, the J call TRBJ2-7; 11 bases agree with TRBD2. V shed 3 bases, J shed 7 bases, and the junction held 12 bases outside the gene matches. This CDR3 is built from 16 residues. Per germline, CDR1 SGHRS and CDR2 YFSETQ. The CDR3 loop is CASSSVPSGRYREQYF. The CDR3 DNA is TGCGCCAGCAGCTCGGTACCTAGCGGGAGGTATCGGGAGCAGTACTTC.

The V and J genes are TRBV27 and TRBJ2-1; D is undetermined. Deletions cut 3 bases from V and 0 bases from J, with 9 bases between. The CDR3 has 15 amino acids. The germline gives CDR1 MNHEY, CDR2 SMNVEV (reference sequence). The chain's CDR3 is CASSFRRHSYNEQFF. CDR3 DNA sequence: TGTGCCAGCAGTTTCCGGCGGCACTCCTACAATGAGCAGTTCTTC.

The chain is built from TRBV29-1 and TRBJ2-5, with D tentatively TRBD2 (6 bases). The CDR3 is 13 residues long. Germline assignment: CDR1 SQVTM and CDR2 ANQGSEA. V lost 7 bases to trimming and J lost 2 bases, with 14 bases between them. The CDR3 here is CSAAGGWQETQYF. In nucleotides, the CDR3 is TGCAGCGCCGCTGGAGGGTGGCAAGAGACCCAGTACTTC.

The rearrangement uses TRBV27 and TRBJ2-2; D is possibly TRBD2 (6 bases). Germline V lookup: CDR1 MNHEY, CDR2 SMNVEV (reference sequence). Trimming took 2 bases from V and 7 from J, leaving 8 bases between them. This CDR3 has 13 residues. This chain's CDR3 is CASSLGEVGELFF. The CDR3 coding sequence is TGTGCCAGCAGTTTAGGGGAGGTCGGGGAGCTGTTTTTT.

The CDR3 protein is CASSFVASYAKNIQYF. The CDR3 nucleotides read TGTGCCAGCAGTTTCGTGGCTAGCTATGCCAAAAACATTCAGTACTTC. The chain links TRBV28 to TRBJ2-4, with D maybe TRBD2 (5 bases). Trimming removed 3 bases from V and 1 base from J, with 13 bases in between. CDR1 is MDHEN, CDR2 SYDVKM, per germline. The CDR3 sequence is 16 residues long.

The CDR3 coding sequence is TGTGCCAGCAGTTACGTGGGAGGTGCGAATGAGCAGTTCTTC. This encodes CASSYVGGANEQFF. V usage is TRBV6-5 and J usage is TRBJ2-1, with D perhaps TRBD2 (6 bases). Trimming removed 2 bases from V and 7 bases from J, with 12 bases in between. Germline-derived CDR1 and CDR2 are MNHEY and SVGAGI. The CDR3 length is 14 residues.

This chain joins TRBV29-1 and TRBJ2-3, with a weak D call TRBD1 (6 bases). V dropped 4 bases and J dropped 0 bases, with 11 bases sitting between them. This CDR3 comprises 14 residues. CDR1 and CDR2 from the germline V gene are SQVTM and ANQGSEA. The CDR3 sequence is CSVGAGQSTDTQYF. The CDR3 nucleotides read TGCAGCGTTGGAGCAGGACAGAGCACAGATACGCAGTATTTT.

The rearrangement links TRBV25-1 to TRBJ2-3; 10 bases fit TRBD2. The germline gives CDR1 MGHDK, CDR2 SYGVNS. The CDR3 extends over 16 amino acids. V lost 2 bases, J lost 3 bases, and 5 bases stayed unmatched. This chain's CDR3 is CASSESGRALTDTQYF. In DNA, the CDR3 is TGTGCCAGCAGTGAAAGCGGGAGGGCTTTGACAGATACGCAGTATTTT.

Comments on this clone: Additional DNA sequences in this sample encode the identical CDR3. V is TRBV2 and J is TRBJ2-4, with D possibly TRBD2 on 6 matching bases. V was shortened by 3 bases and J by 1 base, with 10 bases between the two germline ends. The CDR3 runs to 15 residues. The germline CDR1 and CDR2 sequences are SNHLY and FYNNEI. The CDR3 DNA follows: TGTGCCAGCAGTGAGCGGGGCCTCGCCAAAAACATTCAGTACTTC. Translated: CASSERGLAKNIQYF.

CDR3: CASSYGGTAQETQYF. In DNA, the CDR3 is TGTGCCAGCAGTTACGGGGGGACAGCCCAAGAGACCCAGTACTTC. V usage is TRBV6-2 or TRBV6-3 and J usage is TRBJ2-5, with D perhaps matching TRBD1 (7 bases). V gave up 2 bases and J gave up 1 base, with 11 bases separating them. CDR3 size: 15 residues. Germline CDR1 and CDR2: MNHEY and SVGEGT.

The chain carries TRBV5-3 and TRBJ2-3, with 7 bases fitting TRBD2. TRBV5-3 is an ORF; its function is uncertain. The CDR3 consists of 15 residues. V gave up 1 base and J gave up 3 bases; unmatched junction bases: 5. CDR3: CARSLWGGPTDTQYF. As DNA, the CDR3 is TGTGCCAGAAGCTTGTGGGGAGGGCCTACAGATACGCAGTATTTT.

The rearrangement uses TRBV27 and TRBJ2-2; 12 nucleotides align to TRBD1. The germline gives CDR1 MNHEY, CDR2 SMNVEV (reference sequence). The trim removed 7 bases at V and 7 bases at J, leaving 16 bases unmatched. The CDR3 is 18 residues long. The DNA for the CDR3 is TGTGCCAGCACTGTTTCGGGGACAGGGGGCTCCAAGGGCGGGGAGCTGTTTTTT. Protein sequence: CASTVSGTGGSKGGELFF.

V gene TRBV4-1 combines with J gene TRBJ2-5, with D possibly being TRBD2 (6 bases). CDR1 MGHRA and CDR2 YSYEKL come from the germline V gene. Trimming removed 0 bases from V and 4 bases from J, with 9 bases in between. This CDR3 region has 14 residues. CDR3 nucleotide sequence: TGCGCCAGCAGCCAAGATCCGGGAGCAGAGACCCAGTACTTC. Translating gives CASSQDPGAETQYF.

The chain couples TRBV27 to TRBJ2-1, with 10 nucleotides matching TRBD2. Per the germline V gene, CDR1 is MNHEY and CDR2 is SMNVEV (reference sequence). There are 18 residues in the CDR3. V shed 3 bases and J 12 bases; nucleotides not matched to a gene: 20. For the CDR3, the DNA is TGTGCCAGCAGTTTCAGAGAGCGGGAGGGCCTTAGTTTAGGCTGGCAGTTCTTC. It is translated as CASSFREREGLSLGWQFF.

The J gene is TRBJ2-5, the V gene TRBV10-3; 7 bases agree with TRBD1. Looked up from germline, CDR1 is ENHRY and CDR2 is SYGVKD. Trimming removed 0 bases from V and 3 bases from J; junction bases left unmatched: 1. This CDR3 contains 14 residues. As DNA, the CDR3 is TGTGCCATCAGTGAGTCGGGGACAGAAGAGACCCAGTACTTC. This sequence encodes CAISESGTEETQYF.

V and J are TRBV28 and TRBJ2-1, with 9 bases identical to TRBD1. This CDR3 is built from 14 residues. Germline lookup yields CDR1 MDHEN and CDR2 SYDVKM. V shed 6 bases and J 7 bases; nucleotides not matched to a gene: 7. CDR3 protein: CASRWTGDRNEQFF. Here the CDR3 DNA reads TGTGCCAGCAGGTGGACAGGGGATAGAAATGAGCAGTTCTTC.

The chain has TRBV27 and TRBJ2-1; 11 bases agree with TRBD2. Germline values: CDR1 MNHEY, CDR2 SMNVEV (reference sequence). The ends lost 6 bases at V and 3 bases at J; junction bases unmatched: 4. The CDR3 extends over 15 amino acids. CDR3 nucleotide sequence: TGTGCCAGCAGGTCGCTAGCGGGGGGCTACAATGAGCAGTTCTTC. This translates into CASRSLAGGYNEQFF.

The CDR3 is CASETGALTDTQYF. The DNA of the CDR3 is TGTGCCAGCGAGACAGGGGCTCTCACAGATACGCAGTATTTT. The chain is built from TRBV6-5 and TRBJ2-3; 8 positions match TRBD1. Germline trimming cut 8 bases from V and 2 bases from J; bases unmatched to any gene: 6. This CDR3 is built from 14 residues. The germline CDR1 and CDR2 sequences are MNHEY and SVGAGI.

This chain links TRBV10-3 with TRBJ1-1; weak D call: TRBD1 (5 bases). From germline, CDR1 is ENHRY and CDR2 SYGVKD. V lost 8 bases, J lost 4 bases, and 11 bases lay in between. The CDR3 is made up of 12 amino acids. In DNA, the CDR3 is TGTGCCATCCGAGGGGAGGGCACTGAAGCTTTCTTT. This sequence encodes CAIRGEGTEAFF.